A single sample gave rise to the 22 T cell receptor beta chains below, sequenced in a study of T cells after yellow fever vaccination. TCRdb analysed the 5' RACE reads with MiXCR anew, one entry per CDR3 protein. The sample records approximately 330,000 distinct CDR3 sequences, approximately 4% being singletons. Material: PBMCs, obtained 5 days after the yellow fever booster vaccination. The receptors come from a young man who received the YFV17D yellow fever vaccine.

The J gene is TRBJ1-6, the V gene TRBV5-6; 7 bases map to TRBD1. The germline gives CDR1 SGHDT, CDR2 YYEEEE. Trimming removed 4 bases from V and 10 bases from J; junction bases left unmatched: 11. The CDR3 is 15 residues long. The CDR3 DNA is TGTGCCAGCAGCAGTTACCGGGACAGACTATCACCCCTCCACTTT. Translating gives CASSSYRDRLSPLHF.

This clonotype has only a few counts. The gene calls are TRBV9 and TRBJ1-3; no firm D call. The germline V gene encodes CDR1 SGDLS and CDR2 YYNGEE. Trimming pared 0 bases from V and 4 bases from J, leaving 11 bases between. This CDR3 is built from 15 residues. CDR3: CASSVEQSDGNTIYF. The CDR3 DNA follows: TGTGCCAGCAGCGTAGAACAGTCGGACGGAAACACCATATATTTT. The variable domain in full, completed from reference TRBV9 and TRBJ1-3, reads DSGVTQTPKHLITATGQRVTLRCSPRSGDLSVYWYQQSLDQGLQFLIQYYNGEERAKGNILERFSAQQFPDLHSELNLSSLELGDSALYFCASSVEQSDGNTIYFGEGSWLTVV.

This clonotype was counted a few times. The V call is TRBV19, the J call TRBJ2-2, with 11 positions matching TRBD2. Germline V gene lookup returns CDR1 LNHDA and CDR2 SQIVND (reference sequence). The CDR3 consists of 14 residues. V shed 6 bases and J 6 bases; nucleotides not matched to a gene: 3. The CDR3 spells CASRGLAGAGELFF. The CDR3 coding sequence is TGTGCCAGTAGAGGACTAGCGGGTGCCGGGGAGCTGTTTTTT.

This clonotype was picked up a small number of times. This chain links TRBV7-3 with TRBJ2-1, with 8 bases matching TRBD2. There are 17 residues in the CDR3. Losses at the gene ends were 4 bases for V and 7 bases for J; bases not matched to a gene: 15. In germline, CDR1 is SGHTA, CDR2 FQGTGA. CDR3 DNA: TGTGCCAGCAGCTGGAACGGGGGGGCAGGGGCGAGGAATGAGCAGTTCTTC. The encoded protein is CASSWNGGAGARNEQFF.

A few counts support this clonotype. This chain joins TRBV7-2 and TRBJ2-5; no definite D call. This CDR3 has 16 amino acids. The V and J ends lost 2 bases and 2 bases respectively, with 15 bases between them. Per the germline V gene, CDR1 is SGHTA and CDR2 is FQGNSA. The CDR3 here is CASSLMVSWLQETQYF. DNA of the CDR3: TGTGCCAGCAGCTTAATGGTTAGCTGGCTACAAGAGACCCAGTACTTC.

The rearrangement uses TRBV7-9 and TRBJ2-6; D gene ambiguous. CDR1 SEHNR and CDR2 FQNEAQ come from the germline V gene (reference sequence). V lost 4 bases and J 2 bases, leaving 9 bases between the germline ends. CDR3 length equals 15 residues. DNA of the CDR3: TGTGCCAGCAGCTGGAAGGTTGCTGGGGCCAACGTCCTGACTTTC. Translating it yields CASSWKVAGANVLTF.

V gene TRBV20-1 combines with J gene TRBJ2-7, with 11 bases matching TRBD1. CDR1 is DFQATT, CDR2 SNEGSKA, per germline (reference sequence). The CDR3 consists of 12 residues. V shed 8 bases, J shed 9 bases, and the junction held 9 bases outside the gene matches. The CDR3 coding sequence is TGCAGTAACCCGGGACAGGGGGTCGTGCAGTACTTC. Amino acid sequence: CSNPGQGVVQYF.

This clonotype was found a few times. This chain uses TRBV7-2 with TRBJ2-7; 10 positions agree with TRBD1. V was pared by 5 bases and J by 6 bases, with 10 bases of the junction left unmatched. The CDR3 extends over 15 amino acids. In germline, CDR1 is SGHTA, CDR2 FQGNSA. CDR3 residues: CASSPRRDRGSEQYF. CDR3 bases: TGTGCCAGCAGCCCCCGCCGGGACAGGGGATCCGAGCAGTACTTC.

This clonotype was detected many times. The gene calls are TRBV5-1 and TRBJ1-1; no reliable D call. The V end lost 0 bases, the J end lost 0 bases, and 9 bases lay between the germline ends. Germline values: CDR1 SGHRS, CDR2 YFSETQ. This CDR3 contains 15 residues. CDR3 coding DNA: TGCGCCAGCAGCTTGGATCTGCTAATGAACACTGAAGCTTTCTTT. As protein: CASSLDLLMNTEAFF.

The table lists this clonotype with a few counts. CDR3 in DNA: TGTGCCAGCAGTTACTCAGGGGCTAGCCTTTACGAGCAGTACTTC. It specifies CASSYSGASLYEQYF. The chain recombines TRBV6-5 with TRBJ2-7; D may match TRBD1 or TRBD2 (5 bases each). Trimming took off 0 bases at V and 4 bases at J, with 13 bases between the two ends. The CDR3 extends over 15 amino acids. Germline CDR1 MNHEY, CDR2 SVGAGI.

This clonotype has a handful of counts. The rearrangement links TRBV4-3 to TRBJ1-1; D may be TRBD1 (6 bases). Germline CDR1 LGHNA, CDR2 YSLEER. The CDR3 loop spans 18 amino acids. V shed 0 bases and J shed 4 bases, with 21 bases lying between them. CDR3 sequence reads: CASSQDIVRTGLGTEAFF. CDR3 nucleotide sequence: TGCGCCAGCAGCCAAGATATTGTTAGAACAGGGCTGGGCACTGAAGCTTTCTTT.

There are a few counts of this clonotype. The rearrangement uses TRBV6-2 or TRBV6-3 and TRBJ1-1; maybe TRBD1 (5 bases). The CDR3 is made up of 15 amino acids. The V gene lost 4 bases and the J gene lost 1 base, with 13 bases spanning the gap. Germline V gene sequence: CDR1 MNHEY, CDR2 SVGEGT. The DNA of the CDR3 is TGTGCCAGCAGTTTTCCCGGGACGTCGAACACTGAAGCTTTCTTT. Its translation: CASSFPGTSNTEAFF.

The chain has TRBV3-1 and TRBJ2-2; 7 nucleotides agree with TRBD2. With V trimmed by 4 bases and J by 7 bases, 9 bases remained unmatched. The CDR3 length is 15 residues. The germline V gene has CDR1 LGHDT and CDR2 YNNKEL (reference sequence). CDR3 protein: CASSPGGTDLGELFF. Here the CDR3 DNA reads TGTGCCAGCAGCCCCGGGGGGACGGACCTCGGGGAGCTGTTTTTT.

This clonotype has just a few counts. The chain recombines TRBV7-9 with TRBJ1-6; D might be TRBD1 (5 bases). This CDR3 is built from 12 residues. Germline V lookup: CDR1 SEHNR, CDR2 FQNEAQ (reference sequence). V lost 4 bases, J lost 7 bases, and 5 bases lay in between. Here the CDR3 DNA reads TGTGCCAGCAGCTGGGGGAATTCACCCCTCCACTTT. Protein sequence: CASSWGNSPLHF.

This clonotype was seen only a few times. The J gene is TRBJ1-5, the V gene TRBV20-1, with TRBD1 matching 9 bases. Trimming took 1 base from V and 4 from J; bases not matched to a gene: 5. Germline CDR1 DFQATT, CDR2 SNEGSKA (reference sequence). This CDR3 region has 15 residues. CDR3 nucleotide sequence: TGCAGTGCTAGAGCCGAGGGACAGGGAAATCAGCCCCAGCATTTT. Translation gives CSARAEGQGNQPQHF.

V and J are TRBV7-2 and TRBJ1-5, with D possibly being TRBD1 (6 bases). The germline V gene encodes CDR1 SGHTA and CDR2 FQGNSA. This CDR3 is built from 17 residues. The V and J ends lost 2 bases and 0 bases respectively, with 14 bases between them. CDR3 in DNA: TGTGCCAGCAGCTTAAGGTCAGGGGTATATAGCAATCAGCCCCAGCATTTT. This encodes CASSLRSGVYSNQPQHF. Based on the CDR3 plus reference TRBV7-2 and TRBJ1-5, the full variable domain is GAGVSQSPSNKVTEKGKDVELRCDPISGHTALYWYRQSLGQGLEFLIYFQGNSAPDKSGLPSDRFSAERTGGSVSTLTIQRTQQEDSAVYLCASSLRSGVYSNQPQHFGDGTRLSIL.

This chain connects TRBV20-1 to TRBJ1-1; no definite D call. CDR1 is DFQATT and CDR2 is SNEGSKA in the germline V gene (reference sequence). This CDR3 is built from 15 residues. Trimming left V 0 bases short and J 4 bases short, with 15 bases between. The CDR3 sequence: CSARDLRVGSTEAFF. The CDR3 region has the DNA TGCAGTGCTAGAGATCTGAGGGTGGGGAGCACTGAAGCTTTCTTT.

This clonotype was seen a few times. The V gene is TRBV5-4, the J gene TRBJ2-3; TRBD2 aligns across 16 bases. V gave up 4 bases and J gave up 0 bases; unmatched junction bases: 8. Germline V gene sequence: CDR1 SGHNT, CDR2 YYREEE (reference sequence). This CDR3 has 19 amino acids. As DNA, the CDR3 is TGTGCCAGCAGCCAGGGACTAGCGGGGGGGCATTCCAGCACAGATACGCAGTATTTT. It yields the protein CASSQGLAGGHSSTDTQYF.

This clonotype appeared many times. The gene calls are TRBV27 and TRBJ1-5; no reliable D call. Germline V gives CDR1 MNHEY, CDR2 SMNVEV (reference sequence). V was pared by 3 bases and J by 3 bases, with 12 bases between. CDR3 length: 15 amino acids. The chain's CDR3 is CASSFEGMDNQPQHF. Here the CDR3 DNA reads TGTGCCAGCAGTTTCGAAGGCATGGACAATCAGCCCCAGCATTTT.

J is TRBJ2-5 and V is TRBV29-1; 8 nucleotides align to TRBD1. CDR3 length: 15 amino acids. Trimming removed 3 bases from V and 5 bases from J; junction bases left unmatched: 11. Germline V gene lookup returns CDR1 SQVTM and CDR2 ANQGSEA. CDR3 bases: TGCAGCGTTGAGGGTGGACAGGGATTTTTTGAGACCCAGTACTTC. Its translation is CSVEGGQGFFETQYF.

The table lists this clonotype with a few counts. The chain recombines TRBV20-1 with TRBJ1-2; TRBD1 agrees at 9 bases. Germline V lookup: CDR1 DFQATT, CDR2 SNEGSKA (reference sequence). J lost 7 bases, V lost 4 bases, and 10 bases had no gene match. The CDR3 is 14 amino acids. The CDR3 bases are TGCAGTGCTAAGAGGGGGGACAGGGCGGTTGGCTACACCTTC. Translation gives CSAKRGDRAVGYTF.

V gene TRBV5-6 combines with J gene TRBJ1-5; 9 bases are shared with TRBD1. This CDR3 has 15 residues. CDR1 is SGHDT, CDR2 YYEEEE, per germline. V lost 4 bases, J lost 2 bases, and 4 bases stayed unmatched. This CDR3 reads CASSVRDRGNQPQHF. Here the CDR3 DNA reads TGTGCCAGCAGCGTCCGGGACAGGGGCAATCAGCCCCAGCATTTT.